Each of the 18 T cell receptor beta chains below was sequenced from the same sample in a study of spatial heterogeneity in lung cancer. Study results and limitations: Counts of expanded intratumoral alpha and beta TCRs tracked tumor mutation counts.

For these TCRs, the target antigens are not known. As to time point: sample taken at primary tumor resection. TCRdb re-called the 5' RACE reads with MiXCR, one entry per CDR3 protein. Of some 14,000 distinct CDR3 sequences in the sample, more than 5% were seen once. The material sequenced was lung tumor tissue, taken at surgery. The receptors derive from a female donor with early-stage non-small cell lung cancer.

At least ten counts were recorded for this clonotype. This beta chain represents an off-target read in a library built for alpha chains; its size is of limited meaning. The V gene is TRBV20-1, the J gene TRBJ2-3; D ambiguous. Germline V gene data show CDR1 as DFQATT and CDR2 as SNEGSKA (reference sequence). Trimming left V 4 bases short and J 2 bases short, with 10 bases between. The CDR3 covers 13 residues. CDR3 protein: CSAKEQATDTQYF. Written as DNA, the CDR3 is TGCAGTGCTAAGGAGCAGGCCACAGATACGCAGTATTTT.

This clonotype was seen at least ten times. A library made for alpha chains picked up this beta chain off target, so its size means little. V gene TRBV6-5 combines with J gene TRBJ2-7, with no clear D. The germline V gene encodes CDR1 MNHEY and CDR2 SVGAGI. V dropped 6 bases and J dropped 0 bases, with 6 bases sitting between them. The CDR3 length is 12 residues. CDR3 DNA: TGTGCCAGCAGACCTTCCTCCTACGAGCAGTACTTC. This gives the protein CASRPSSYEQYF.

By proportion, this clonotype is medium-sized. A library prepared for alpha chains yielded this beta chain as an off-target read; its size is of little meaning. The chain employs TRBV12-3 or TRBV12-4 and TRBJ1-1; D is unresolved. There are 14 residues in the CDR3. V lost 3 bases and J lost 5, with 13 bases in between. In DNA, the CDR3 is TGTGCCAGCAGTTTTTTGGGGTTTAGGACTGAAGCTTTCTTT. Its translation is CASSFLGFRTEAFF.

To note about this clonotype: As an off-target read in a library built for alpha chains, this beta chain has a frequency of little significance. The J gene is TRBJ1-2, the V gene TRBV5-5; D is unclear. V lost 4 bases and J lost 1, with 11 bases in between. The CDR3 covers 14 residues. CDR1 and CDR2 from the germline V gene are SGHKS and YYEKEE (reference sequence). CDR3 region: CASSRSGDNYGYTF. The CDR3 nucleotides read TGTGCCAGCAGCCGATCGGGAGATAACTATGGCTACACCTTC.

Comment on this clonotype: This beta chain is an unintended read in a library built for alpha chains; its size means little. J is TRBJ2-7 and V is TRBV12-3 or TRBV12-4; tentatively, D is TRBD1 (6 bases). Between the trimmed V and J ends, which lost 5 bases and 5 bases, there was a span of 13 bases. The CDR3 has 13 residues. CDR3 in amino acids: CASSPTGPNEQYF. CDR3 coding DNA: TGTGCCAGCAGTCCCACAGGGCCCAACGAGCAGTACTTC.

This clonotype has a count of ten or more. This beta chain appears as a stray read in a library generated for alpha chains; its size is not informative. The DNA of the CDR3 is TGCAGCGTTGAAGAGGGACAGGGGGCAGGAGGCTACACCTTC. This codes for CSVEEGQGAGGYTF. V and J are TRBV29-1 and TRBJ1-2; TRBD1 agrees at 12 bases. The CDR3 consists of 14 residues. The ends lost 0 bases at V and 8 bases at J; junction bases unmatched: 4. CDR1 and CDR2 from the germline V gene are SQVTM and ANQGSEA.

This clonotype occurred many times. Because this beta chain is a stray read in a library intended to capture alpha chains, its abundance should not be given much weight. The rearrangement joins TRBV6-2 or TRBV6-3 to TRBJ1-2; TRBD1 matches 9 bases. Germline CDR1 and CDR2: MNHEY and SVGEGT. V dropped 6 bases and J dropped 8; count of bases not matched to a gene: 13. CDR3 length: 15 residues. CDR3 sequence (DNA): TGTGCCAGCAGCCTGGCCGGGACAGGGAATCTCGGCTACACCTTC. Amino acids: CASSLAGTGNLGYTF.

This clonotype was counted ten times or more. The library was designed around alpha chains, so this beta chain is a stray read whose abundance carries little weight. V is TRBV20-1 and J is TRBJ2-3, with 12 nucleotides matching TRBD2. Trimming removed 6 bases from V and 11 bases from J; junction bases left unmatched: 12. The germline V gene encodes CDR1 DFQATT and CDR2 SNEGSKA (reference sequence). This CDR3 has 14 residues. DNA for the CDR3: TGCAGTGCAAGACTGCGGCTAGCGGGGGGGTTGCAGTATTTT. As protein: CSARLRLAGGLQYF.

This clonotype was picked up many times. A library prepared for alpha chains yielded this beta chain as an off-target read; its size is of little meaning. The V and J genes are TRBV7-2 and TRBJ1-2; D may be TRBD1 (5 bases). The CDR3 covers 15 residues. The V gene lost 5 bases and the J gene lost 0 bases, with 13 bases spanning the gap. Looked up from germline, CDR1 is SGHTA and CDR2 is FQGNSA. CDR3: CASSPRGGANYGYTF. Written as DNA, the CDR3 is TGTGCCAGCAGCCCCCGCGGGGGAGCTAACTATGGCTACACCTTC.

This clonotype was seen many times. This beta chain came through as a stray read in a library set up for alpha chains, and its size says little. The CDR3 nucleotides are TGCGCCAGCAGCCGAACGACAGGGGGCGAATTACGGCAGTACTTC. This gives the protein CASSRTTGGELRQYF. This sequence joins TRBV4-1 and TRBJ2-7; 10 nucleotides match TRBD1. V shed 4 bases, J shed 9 bases, and the junction held 12 bases outside the gene matches. This CDR3 spans 15 amino acids. CDR1 MGHRA and CDR2 YSYEKL come from the germline V gene.

This clonotype was seen many times. As an off-target read in a library built for alpha chains, this beta chain has a frequency of little significance. The CDR3 loop reads CASSLGGRTDTQYF. CDR3 DNA: TGTGCCAGCAGCTTGGGAGGGCGCACAGATACGCAGTATTTT. The V gene is TRBV5-4, the J gene TRBJ2-3; a possible D gene is TRBD2 (5 bases). The V gene lost 0 bases and the J gene lost 1 base, with 6 bases spanning the gap. This CDR3 is built from 14 residues. CDR1 is SGHNT and CDR2 is YYREEE in the germline V gene (reference sequence).

This clonotype showed up many times. The library was prepared for alpha chains; this beta chain is a stray read, so its frequency means little. The V call is TRBV7-9, the J call TRBJ1-6; D possibly corresponds to TRBD1 (5 bases). Trimming shortened V by 4 bases and J by 11 bases, and 9 bases separated the two germline ends. The CDR3 runs to 12 residues. The germline V gene encodes CDR1 SEHNR and CDR2 FQNEAQ (reference sequence). CDR3 sequence (DNA): TGTGCCAGCAGCTCAGCACAGGCACCCCTCCACTTT. As protein: CASSSAQAPLHF.

This clonotype was seen many times. This beta chain represents an off-target read in a library built for alpha chains; its size is of limited meaning. This rearrangement joins TRBV7-9 to TRBJ2-7; weak D call: TRBD1 (6 bases). V lost 5 bases, J lost 7 bases, and 15 bases lay in between. Germline CDR1 SEHNR, CDR2 FQNEAQ (reference sequence). The length of the CDR3 is 13 residues. CDR3 region: CASSRTASWEQYF. For the CDR3, the DNA is TGTGCCAGCAGCCGGACAGCCTCCTGGGAGCAGTACTTC.

This clonotype was recorded at least ten times. The library was prepared for alpha chains; this beta chain is a stray read, so its frequency means little. This chain links TRBV12-3 or TRBV12-4 with TRBJ2-3; D is perhaps TRBD2 (5 bases). The CDR3 extends over 15 amino acids. With 2 bases removed from V and 2 bases from J, the gap between germline ends came to 11 bases. This chain's CDR3 is CASSLRTGYTDTQYF. The CDR3 region has the DNA TGTGCCAGCAGTTTAAGGACTGGATACACAGATACGCAGTATTTT.

Ten or more counts support this clonotype. Being off target in a library aimed at alpha chains, this beta chain has a size of little meaning. The genes are TRBV12-3 or TRBV12-4 and TRBJ1-1; no firm D call. The ends were cut back, 5 bases at V and 4 bases at J, with 20 bases in the middle. This CDR3 region has 16 residues. The CDR3 sequence is CASSKGLGQAITEAFF. Here the CDR3 DNA reads TGTGCCAGCAGTAAGGGTCTCGGGCAGGCGATCACTGAAGCTTTCTTT.

This clonotype was seen many times. As an off-target read in a library built for alpha chains, this beta chain has a frequency of little significance. V is TRBV12-3 or TRBV12-4 and J is TRBJ1-5; possible D gene TRBD1, 6 bases. Trimming removed 5 bases from V and 3 bases from J, with 20 bases in between. The CDR3 length is 17 residues. CDR3 protein: CASSPRSHGQPNQPQHF. CDR3 DNA: TGTGCCAGCAGTCCGCGAAGCCATGGACAGCCCAATCAGCCCCAGCATTTT.

This clonotype was detected ten times or more. The library was prepared for alpha chains; this beta chain is a stray read, so its frequency means little. The chain uses TRBV2 and TRBJ2-1, with 9 bases identical to TRBD2. The V segment lost 6 bases and the J segment 3 bases; nucleotides outside the gene matches: 3. The CDR3 is 14 residues long. CDR1 and CDR2 (germline): SNHLY, FYNNEI. In nucleotides, the CDR3 is TGTGCCAGCAGCCTAGCGGGGCACTACAATGAGCAGTTCTTC. It specifies CASSLAGHYNEQFF.

This clonotype showed up many times. This beta chain is a stray sequence in a library constructed for alpha chains; its clone size is not meaningful. The V and J genes are TRBV27 and TRBJ1-1, with a tentative D call TRBD1 (5 bases). CDR1 MNHEY and CDR2 SMNVEV come from the germline V gene (reference sequence). Deletions cut 4 bases from V and 0 bases from J, with 12 bases between. The CDR3 runs to 15 residues. The CDR3 here is CASSSEGGVNTEAFF. For the CDR3, the DNA is TGTGCCAGCAGTTCGGAGGGAGGGGTGAACACTGAAGCTTTCTTT.